These 21 T cell receptor beta chains share one sample of origin, sequenced in a study of T cell responses to AZD1222 COVID-19 vaccine. Here immunoSEQ multiplex PCR was the method, and the copy in TCRdb shows in-frame clones only, minus some. The data hold 120,000 or so clones, with about 90% observed a single time. The sequencing here drew on peripheral blood, taken 28 days after the second AZD1222 dose. All receptors come from an adult who received the AZD1222 COVID-19 vaccine.

The gene calls are TRBV5-1 and TRBJ2-1; 13 bases align to TRBD2. The CDR3 has 15 residues. CDR1 is SGHRS, CDR2 YFSETQ, per germline. J lost 9 bases, V lost 4 bases, and 7 bases had no gene match. Here the CDR3 DNA reads TGCGCCAGCAGCACCGGGACTAGCGGGGTGACTGAGCAGTTCTTC. Its translation: CASSTGTSGVTEQFF.

The chain is built from TRBV5-1 and TRBJ2-2; maybe TRBD1 (5 bases). The ends were cut back, 0 bases at V and 5 bases at J, with 8 bases in the middle. This CDR3 comprises 14 residues. Germline CDR1 and CDR2: SGHRS and YFSETQ. DNA of the CDR3: TGCGCCAGCAGCTTGGGAAGGGGTACCGGGGAGCTGTTTTTT. This encodes CASSLGRGTGELFF.

In DNA, the CDR3 is TGTGCCAGCTCCTCAGGGAGCTCTGGAAACACCATATATTTT. Translated, it gives CASSSGSSGNTIYF. J is TRBJ1-3 and V is TRBV18; a possible D gene is TRBD1 (5 bases). CDR1 is KGHSH and CDR2 is LQKENI in the germline V gene. V shed 6 bases and J shed 0 bases, with 9 bases lying between them. The CDR3 totals 14 residues. The entire variable domain, with the rest obtained from reference TRBV18 and TRBJ1-3, is as follows: NAGVMQNPRHLVRRRGQEARLRCSPMKGHSHVYWYRQLPEEGLKFMVYLQKENIIDESGMPKERFSAEFPKEGPSILRIQQVVRGDSAAYFCASSSGSSGNTIYFGEGSWLTVV.

The chain is built from TRBV19 and TRBJ1-5; a weak D match, TRBD1 (6 bases). Germline CDR1 and CDR2: LNHDA and SQIVND (reference sequence). The CDR3 consists of 17 residues. Trimming took 7 bases from V and 0 from J, leaving 19 bases between them. In DNA form, the CDR3 reads TGTGCCAGTACCCAAAGGGGGTCGGGTCGTAGCAATCAGCCCCAGCATTTT. Its translation is CASTQRGSGRSNQPQHF.

J is TRBJ2-7 and V is TRBV19; D is tentatively TRBD1 or TRBD2 (6 bases each). The CDR3 spans 14 residues. V was cut by 3 bases and J by 2 bases, with 11 bases left in between. CDR1 and CDR2 from the germline V gene are LNHDA and SQIVND (reference sequence). CDR3 sequence: CASSITGAAYEQYF. The CDR3 region has the DNA TGTGCCAGTAGTATTACGGGGGCGGCCTACGAGCAGTACTTC.

This clone was observed a handful of times. The chain recombines TRBV5-4 with TRBJ1-2, with D hard to call. V lost 2 bases, J lost 4 bases, and 9 bases lay in between. The CDR3 is 13 residues long. Germline values: CDR1 SGHNT, CDR2 YYREEE (reference sequence). The CDR3 DNA reads TGTGCCAGCAGCTTAGGTGGCGCCTATGGCTACACCTTC. Its translation is CASSLGGAYGYTF.

This clone was detected once. V gene TRBV6-5 combines with J gene TRBJ2-3; 11 nucleotides align to TRBD1. There are 15 residues in the CDR3. V was clipped by 2 bases and J by 3 bases; unmatched bases: 1. The V gene's germline CDR1 is MNHEY and CDR2 SVGAGI. CDR3 in amino acids: CASSYRDRGTDTQYF. DNA of the CDR3: TGTGCCAGCAGTTACCGGGACAGGGGGACAGATACGCAGTATTTT.

The chain couples TRBV6-5 to TRBJ1-3; D is unresolved. Trimming shortened V by 8 bases and J by 0 bases, and 5 bases separated the two germline ends. The CDR3 is made up of 12 amino acids. Germline V gives CDR1 MNHEY, CDR2 SVGAGI. The DNA of the CDR3 is TGTGCCAGCCAGAGCTCTGGAAACACCATATATTTT. As protein: CASQSSGNTIYF.

V gene TRBV11-2 combines with J gene TRBJ2-2, with D uncertain. Germline V gene data show CDR1 as SGHAT and CDR2 as FQNNGV. The CDR3 has 12 residues. Trimming took 6 bases from V and 6 from J, leaving 8 bases between them. The CDR3 nucleotides read TGTGCCAGCAGAGTTGGGGCCGGGGAGCTGTTTTTT. Protein: CASRVGAGELFF.

The rearrangement uses TRBV28 and TRBJ1-1; D may be TRBD1 (5 bases). V was clipped by 2 bases and J by 1 base, with 20 bases between them. The CDR3 covers 18 residues. Germline-derived CDR1 and CDR2 are MDHEN and SYDVKM. The DNA for the CDR3 is TGTGCCAGCAGTTTAAGTTGGTGGACATCGGACCCGAACACTGAAGCTTTCTTT. Amino acid sequence: CASSLSWWTSDPNTEAFF.

The J gene is TRBJ1-1, the V gene TRBV11-2; D might be TRBD1 (5 bases). V shed 5 bases and J shed 4 bases, with 14 bases lying between them. The CDR3 length is 14 residues. Germline V gene data show CDR1 as SGHAT and CDR2 as FQNNGV. Written as DNA, the CDR3 is TGTGCCAGCAGCCACAAAACCGGGGGCACTGAAGCTTTCTTT. Amino acids: CASSHKTGGTEAFF.

This clone was detected a few times. J is TRBJ2-7 and V is TRBV19, with TRBD1 matching 7 bases. The CDR3 contains 14 residues. Germline loops: CDR1 LNHDA, CDR2 SQIVND (reference sequence). Trimming cost V 6 bases and J 4 bases; bases outside gene matches: 9. Here the CDR3 reads CASSLTGIFYEQYF. CDR3 DNA sequence: TGTGCCAGTAGCTTGACAGGGATCTTTTACGAGCAGTACTTC.

This chain connects TRBV19 to TRBJ1-2; a weak D match, TRBD1 (6 bases). Germline V CDR1 and CDR2: LNHDA, SQIVND (reference sequence). This CDR3 contains 14 residues. The V end lost 5 bases, the J end lost 4 bases, and 14 bases lay between the germline ends. Here the CDR3 DNA reads TGTGCCAGTAGTTTAACGGGACAAAGCTATGGCTACACCTTC. Protein product: CASSLTGQSYGYTF. The complete variable domain, with remaining parts taken from reference TRBV19 and TRBJ1-2, reads DGGITQSPKYLFRKEGQNVTLSCEQNLNHDAMYWYRQDPGQGLRLIYYSQIVNDFQKGDIAEGYSVSREKKESFPLTVTSAQKNPTAFYLCASSLTGQSYGYTFGSGTRLTVV.

This clone was detected only once. V and J are TRBV7-9 and TRBJ1-4, with D maybe TRBD1 (6 bases). Trimming cost V 5 bases and J 2 bases, with 9 bases left between them. CDR1 SEHNR and CDR2 FQNEAQ come from the germline V gene (reference sequence). The CDR3 contains 14 residues. CDR3: CASSPGETNEKLFF. The CDR3 DNA sequence: TGTGCCAGCAGCCCAGGGGAGACTAATGAAAAACTGTTTTTT. The full variable domain, in which reference TRBV7-9 and TRBJ1-4 provide the parts outside the CDR3, is DTGVSQNPRHKITKRGQNVTFRCDPISEHNRLYWYRQTLGQGPEFLTYFQNEAQLEKSRLLSDRFSAERPKGSFSTLEIQRTEQGDSAMYLCASSPGETNEKLFFGSGTQLSVL.

In its sample, this clone was seen once. V and J are TRBV29-1 and TRBJ1-3, with a weak D call TRBD1 (6 bases). Germline V gene data show CDR1 as SQVTM and CDR2 as ANQGSEA. This CDR3 is built from 16 residues. V was shortened by 1 base and J by 0 bases, with 13 bases between the two germline ends. The CDR3 region is CSVEGGHGSSGNTIYF. The CDR3 nucleotides read TGCAGCGTTGAAGGGGGGCACGGATCCTCTGGAAACACCATATATTTT.

The chain is built from TRBV7-9 and TRBJ1-3; tentatively, D is TRBD1 (5 bases). This CDR3 is 13 amino acids long. The V and J ends lost 5 bases and 4 bases respectively, with 9 bases between them. CDR1 and CDR2 from the germline V gene are SEHNR and FQNEAQ (reference sequence). The CDR3 loop reads CASSPGRGNTIYF. The CDR3 DNA follows: TGTGCCAGCAGCCCGGGACGAGGAAACACCATATATTTT. The variable domain in full, with the rest retrieved from reference TRBV7-9 and TRBJ1-3, is DTGVSQNPRHKITKRGQNVTFRCDPISEHNRLYWYRQTLGQGPEFLTYFQNEAQLEKSRLLSDRFSAERPKGSFSTLEIQRTEQGDSAMYLCASSPGRGNTIYFGEGSWLTVV.

The chain carries TRBV5-1 and TRBJ1-4; 7 nucleotides match TRBD1. CDR1 and CDR2 (germline): SGHRS, YFSETQ. The length of the CDR3 is 16 residues. Germline trimming cut 4 bases from V and 6 bases from J; bases unmatched to any gene: 12. The CDR3 DNA reads TGCGCCAGCAGCCTGGAACAGGGGCGGGTTGATGAAAAACTGTTTTTT. As protein: CASSLEQGRVDEKLFF.

This clone has more than one count but fewer than ten. V is TRBV28 and J is TRBJ1-2; 9 bases align to TRBD1. With 6 bases clipped from V and 6 bases from J, the junction kept 11 bases outside the gene matches. The CDR3 sequence is 15 residues long. Germline V lookup: CDR1 MDHEN, CDR2 SYDVKM. CDR3 in DNA: TGTGCCAGCAGCAGGACAGGGGTCAGTAAGGATGGCTACACCTTC. Amino acid sequence: CASSRTGVSKDGYTF.

This clone showed up just a few times. V usage is TRBV18 and J usage is TRBJ1-5; no firm D call. The V gene lost 3 bases and the J gene lost 4 bases, with 10 bases spanning the gap. The CDR3 spans 14 residues. Germline values: CDR1 KGHSH, CDR2 LQKENI. The CDR3 coding sequence is TGTGCCAGCTCACCCAATGGGCAGAATCAGCCCCAGCATTTT. It is translated as CASSPNGQNQPQHF.

This chain uses TRBV2 with TRBJ1-5, with D uncertain. The V end was cut by 1 base, the J end by 2 bases, with 6 bases between. The CDR3 covers 14 residues. Germline V gene data show CDR1 as SNHLY and CDR2 as FYNNEI. The CDR3: CASSEVDGNQPQHF. CDR3 sequence (DNA): TGTGCCAGCAGTGAAGTGGATGGCAATCAGCCCCAGCATTTT.

The gene calls are TRBV7-8 and TRBJ2-3; D is undetermined. CDR1 and CDR2 from the germline V gene are SGHVS and FQNEAQ. The CDR3 totals 17 residues. V was shortened by 1 base and J by 5 bases, with 19 bases between the two germline ends. CDR3 region: CASSLEIPWQTLDTQYF. The CDR3 DNA sequence: TGTGCCAGCAGCTTAGAAATCCCCTGGCAGACCTTAGATACGCAGTATTTT.